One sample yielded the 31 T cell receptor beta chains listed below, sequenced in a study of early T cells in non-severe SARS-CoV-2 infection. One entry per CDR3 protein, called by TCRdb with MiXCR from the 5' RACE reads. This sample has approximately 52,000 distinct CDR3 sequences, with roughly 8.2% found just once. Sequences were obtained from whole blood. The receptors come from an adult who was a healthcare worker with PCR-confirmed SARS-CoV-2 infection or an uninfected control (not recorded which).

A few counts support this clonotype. This CDR3 reads CASRRLQDHTDTQYF. The DNA for the CDR3 is TGTGCCAGCAGAAGATTACAGGACCACACAGATACGCAGTATTTT. The chain carries TRBV28 and TRBJ2-3; TRBD1 is a possible D gene (5 bases). V was trimmed by 6 bases and J by 2 bases, leaving 15 bases between them. The CDR3 loop spans 15 amino acids. Germline V CDR1 and CDR2: MDHEN, SYDVKM.

The CDR3: CASSLLWGGEDSGNTIYF. The CDR3 bases are TGTGCCAGCAGCTTACTTTGGGGGGGAGAAGACTCTGGAAACACCATATATTTT. The chain employs TRBV7-9 and TRBJ1-3, with D tentatively TRBD1 (5 bases). This CDR3 comprises 18 residues. V was shortened by 2 bases and J by 0 bases, with 17 bases between the two germline ends. Germline V gene sequence: CDR1 SEHNR, CDR2 FQNEAQ (reference sequence).

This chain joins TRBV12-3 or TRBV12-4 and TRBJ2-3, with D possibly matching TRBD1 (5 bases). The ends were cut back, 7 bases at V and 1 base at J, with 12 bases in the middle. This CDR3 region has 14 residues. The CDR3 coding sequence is TGTGCCAGCACCCTCAAGGGGCGCACAGATACGCAGTATTTT. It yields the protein CASTLKGRTDTQYF.

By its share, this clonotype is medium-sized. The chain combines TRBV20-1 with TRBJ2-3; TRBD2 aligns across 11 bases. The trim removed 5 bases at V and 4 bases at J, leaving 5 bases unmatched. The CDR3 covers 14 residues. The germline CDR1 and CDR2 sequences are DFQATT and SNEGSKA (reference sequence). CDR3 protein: CSAQLAGVSDTQYF. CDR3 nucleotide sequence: TGCAGTGCTCAACTAGCGGGGGTGTCAGATACGCAGTATTTT.

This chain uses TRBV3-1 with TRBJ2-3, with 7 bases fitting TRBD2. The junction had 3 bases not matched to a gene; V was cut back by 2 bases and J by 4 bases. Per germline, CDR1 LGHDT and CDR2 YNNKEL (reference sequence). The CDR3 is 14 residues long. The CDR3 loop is CASSQLAVADTQYF. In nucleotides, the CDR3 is TGTGCCAGCAGCCAACTAGCGGTGGCAGATACGCAGTATTTT.

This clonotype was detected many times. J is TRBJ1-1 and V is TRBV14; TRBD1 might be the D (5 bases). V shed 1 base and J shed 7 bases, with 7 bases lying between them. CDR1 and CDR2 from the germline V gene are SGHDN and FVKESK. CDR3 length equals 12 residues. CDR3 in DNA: TGTGCCAGCAGCCAAGTCGGGGGTGAAGCTTTCTTT. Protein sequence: CASSQVGGEAFF.

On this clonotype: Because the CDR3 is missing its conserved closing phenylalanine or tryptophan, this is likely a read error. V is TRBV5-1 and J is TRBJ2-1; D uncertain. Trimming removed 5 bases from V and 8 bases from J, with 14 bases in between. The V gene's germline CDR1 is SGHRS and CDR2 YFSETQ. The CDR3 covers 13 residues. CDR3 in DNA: TGCGCCAGCAGGCTTTTACCAGAGGATGAGCAGTTCTCC. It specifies CASRLLPEDEQFS.

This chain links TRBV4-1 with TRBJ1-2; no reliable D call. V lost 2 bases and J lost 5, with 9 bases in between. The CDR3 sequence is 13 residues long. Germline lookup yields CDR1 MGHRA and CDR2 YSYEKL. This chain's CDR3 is CASSQPSQYGYTF. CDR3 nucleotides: TGCGCCAGCAGCCAACCTAGTCAATATGGCTACACCTTC.

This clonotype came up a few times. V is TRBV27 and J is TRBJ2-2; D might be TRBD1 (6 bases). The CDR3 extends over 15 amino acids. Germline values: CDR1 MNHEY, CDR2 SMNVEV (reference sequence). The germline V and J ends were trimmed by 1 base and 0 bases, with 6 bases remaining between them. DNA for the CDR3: TGTGCCAGCAGTTTATGGACAGCGAACACCGGGGAGCTGTTTTTT. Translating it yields CASSLWTANTGELFF.

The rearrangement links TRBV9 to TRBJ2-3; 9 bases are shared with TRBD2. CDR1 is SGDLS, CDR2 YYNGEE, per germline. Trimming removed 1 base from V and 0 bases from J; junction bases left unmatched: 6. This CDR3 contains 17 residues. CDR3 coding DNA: TGTGCCAGCAGCGTACTAGCGGGGTCGACTAGCACAGATACGCAGTATTTT. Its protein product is CASSVLAGSTSTDTQYF.

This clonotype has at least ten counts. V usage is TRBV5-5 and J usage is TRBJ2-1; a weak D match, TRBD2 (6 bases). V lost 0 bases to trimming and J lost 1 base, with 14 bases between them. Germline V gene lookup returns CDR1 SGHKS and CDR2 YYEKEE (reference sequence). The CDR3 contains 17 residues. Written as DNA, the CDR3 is TGTGCCAGCAGCTTGGGGTCAACCCGGGGGTCCTACAATGAGCAGTTCTTC. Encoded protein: CASSLGSTRGSYNEQFF.

CDR3 sequence: CSVEGQGMGTEAFF. CDR3 DNA: TGCAGCGTTGAAGGTCAGGGTATGGGAACTGAAGCTTTCTTT. The chain combines TRBV29-1 with TRBJ1-1; possibly TRBD1 for D (5 bases). The CDR3 is 14 residues long. The V end was cut by 1 base, the J end by 5 bases, with 14 bases between. Germline CDR1 SQVTM, CDR2 ANQGSEA.

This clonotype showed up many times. CDR3 DNA: TGCAGTGCTAGAGGACTAGCGGGCCTAAGCTCCTACGAGCAGTACTTC. As protein: CSARGLAGLSSYEQYF. The gene calls are TRBV20-1 and TRBJ2-7; TRBD2 matches 10 bases. Germline CDR1 reads DFQATT; CDR2 reads SNEGSKA (reference sequence). The CDR3 spans 16 residues. The trim removed 1 base at V and 0 bases at J, leaving 6 bases unmatched.

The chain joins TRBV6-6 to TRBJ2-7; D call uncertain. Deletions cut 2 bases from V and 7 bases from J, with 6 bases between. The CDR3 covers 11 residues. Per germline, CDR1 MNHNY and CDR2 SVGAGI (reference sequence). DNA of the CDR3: TGTGCCAGCAGTTACAAGCGTGAGCAGTACTTC. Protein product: CASSYKREQYF.

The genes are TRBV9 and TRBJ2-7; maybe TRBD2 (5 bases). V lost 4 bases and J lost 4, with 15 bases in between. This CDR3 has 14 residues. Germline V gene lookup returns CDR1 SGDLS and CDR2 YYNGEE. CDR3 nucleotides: TGTGCCAGCAGCTATCAGAGCGGTGGGTACGAGCAGTACTTC. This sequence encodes CASSYQSGGYEQYF. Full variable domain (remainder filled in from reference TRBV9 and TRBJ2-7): DSGVTQTPKHLITATGQRVTLRCSPRSGDLSVYWYQQSLDQGLQFLIQYYNGEERAKGNILERFSAQQFPDLHSELNLSSLELGDSALYFCASSYQSGGYEQYFGPGTRLTVT.

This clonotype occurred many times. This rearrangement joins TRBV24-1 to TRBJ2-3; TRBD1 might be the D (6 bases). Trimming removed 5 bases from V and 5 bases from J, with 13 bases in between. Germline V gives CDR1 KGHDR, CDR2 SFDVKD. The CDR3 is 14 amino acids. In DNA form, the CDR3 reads TGTGCCACCAGTGGGTCAGGGGCGGGAGATACGCAGTATTTT. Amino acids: CATSGSGAGDTQYF.

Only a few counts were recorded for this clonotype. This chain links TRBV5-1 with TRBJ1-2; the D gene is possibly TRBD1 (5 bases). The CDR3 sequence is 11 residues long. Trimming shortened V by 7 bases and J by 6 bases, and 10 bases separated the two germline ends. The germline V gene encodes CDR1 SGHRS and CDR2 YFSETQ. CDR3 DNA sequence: TGCGCCAGCCAAGGGGAGGATGGCTACACCTTC. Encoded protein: CASQGEDGYTF.

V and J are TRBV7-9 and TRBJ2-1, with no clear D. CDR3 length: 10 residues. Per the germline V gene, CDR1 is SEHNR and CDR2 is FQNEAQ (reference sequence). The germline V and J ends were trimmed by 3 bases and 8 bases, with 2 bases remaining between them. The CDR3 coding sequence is TGTGCCAGCAGCTTTGATGAGCAGTTCTTC. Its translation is CASSFDEQFF.

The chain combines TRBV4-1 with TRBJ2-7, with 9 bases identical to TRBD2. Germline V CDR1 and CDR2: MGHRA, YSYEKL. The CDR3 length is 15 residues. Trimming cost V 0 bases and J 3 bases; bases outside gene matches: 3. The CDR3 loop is CASSQDGSGSYEQYF. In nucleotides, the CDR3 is TGCGCCAGCAGCCAAGACGGTAGCGGGAGCTACGAGCAGTACTTC.

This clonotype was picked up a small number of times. The CDR3 loop is CASTRTDTQYF. DNA of the CDR3: TGTGCCAGCACCCGAACAGATACGCAGTATTTT. The chain links TRBV2 to TRBJ2-3; D not certain. Germline V CDR1 and CDR2: SNHLY, FYNNEI. Trimming shortened V by 7 bases and J by 3 bases, and 5 bases separated the two germline ends. The CDR3 contains 11 residues.

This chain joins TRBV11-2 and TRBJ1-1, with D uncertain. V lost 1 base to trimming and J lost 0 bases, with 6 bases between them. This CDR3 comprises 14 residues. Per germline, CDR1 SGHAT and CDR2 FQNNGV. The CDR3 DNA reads TGTGCCAGCAGCTTAGGCCTGTTGAACACTGAAGCTTTCTTT. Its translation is CASSLGLLNTEAFF.

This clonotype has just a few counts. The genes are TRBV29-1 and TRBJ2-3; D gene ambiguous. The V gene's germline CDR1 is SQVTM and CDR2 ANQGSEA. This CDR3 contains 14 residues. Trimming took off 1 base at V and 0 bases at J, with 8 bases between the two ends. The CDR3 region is CSVEVGLSTDTQYF. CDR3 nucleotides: TGCAGCGTTGAAGTGGGCTTAAGCACAGATACGCAGTATTTT.

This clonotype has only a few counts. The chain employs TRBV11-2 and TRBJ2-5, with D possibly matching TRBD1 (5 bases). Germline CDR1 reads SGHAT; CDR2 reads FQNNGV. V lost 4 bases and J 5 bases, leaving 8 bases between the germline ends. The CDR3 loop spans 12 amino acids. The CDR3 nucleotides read TGTGCCAGCAGCTCGTCAGGGGAGACCCAGTACTTC. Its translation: CASSSSGETQYF.

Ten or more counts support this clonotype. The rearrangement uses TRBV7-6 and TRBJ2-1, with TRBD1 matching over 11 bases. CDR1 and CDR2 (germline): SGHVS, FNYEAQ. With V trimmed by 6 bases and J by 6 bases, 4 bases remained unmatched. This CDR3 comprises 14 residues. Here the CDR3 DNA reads TGTGCCAGCAGATCCGGGACAGGGGGCAATGAGCAGTTCTTC. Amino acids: CASRSGTGGNEQFF. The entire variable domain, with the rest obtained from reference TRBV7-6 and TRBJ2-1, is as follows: GAGVSQSPRYKVTKRGQDVALRCDPISGHVSLYWYRQALGQGPEFLTYFNYEAQQDKSGLPNDRFSAERPEGSISTLTIQRTEQRDSAMYRCASRSGTGGNEQFFGPGTRLTVL.

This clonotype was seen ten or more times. The CDR3 sequence is CASSYSTSSGNTIYF. The CDR3 nucleotides read TGTGCCAGCAGTTACTCCACAAGCTCTGGAAACACCATATATTTT. V usage is TRBV6-5 and J usage is TRBJ1-3; D is undetermined. The germline V gene has CDR1 MNHEY and CDR2 SVGAGI. The CDR3 is 15 amino acids. Deletions cut 0 bases from V and 0 bases from J, with 6 bases between.

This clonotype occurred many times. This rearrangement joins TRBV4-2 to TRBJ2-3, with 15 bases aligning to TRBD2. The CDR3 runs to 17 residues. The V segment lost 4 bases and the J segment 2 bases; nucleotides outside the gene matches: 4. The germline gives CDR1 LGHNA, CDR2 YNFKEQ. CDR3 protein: CASSLGLAGGITDTQYF. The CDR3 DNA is TGTGCCAGCAGCCTCGGACTAGCGGGGGGGATCACAGATACGCAGTATTTT.

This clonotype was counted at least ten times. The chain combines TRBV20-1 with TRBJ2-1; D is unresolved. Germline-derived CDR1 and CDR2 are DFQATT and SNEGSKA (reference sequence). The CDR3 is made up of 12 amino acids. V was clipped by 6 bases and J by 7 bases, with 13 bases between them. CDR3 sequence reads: CSASPAVNEQFF. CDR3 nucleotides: TGCAGTGCCAGTCCGGCAGTTAATGAGCAGTTCTTC.

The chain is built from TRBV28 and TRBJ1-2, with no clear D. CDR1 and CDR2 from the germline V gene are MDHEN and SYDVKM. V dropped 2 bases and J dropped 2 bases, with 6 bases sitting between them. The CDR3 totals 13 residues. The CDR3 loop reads CASSLPGNYGYTF. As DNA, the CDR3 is TGTGCCAGCAGTTTACCGGGGAACTATGGCTACACCTTC.

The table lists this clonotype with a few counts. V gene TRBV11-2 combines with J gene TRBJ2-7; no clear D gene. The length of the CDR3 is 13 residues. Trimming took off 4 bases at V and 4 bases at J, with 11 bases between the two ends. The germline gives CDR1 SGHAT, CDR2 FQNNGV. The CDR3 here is CASSSLWAYEQYF. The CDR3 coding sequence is TGTGCCAGCAGCTCCTTGTGGGCTTACGAGCAGTACTTC.

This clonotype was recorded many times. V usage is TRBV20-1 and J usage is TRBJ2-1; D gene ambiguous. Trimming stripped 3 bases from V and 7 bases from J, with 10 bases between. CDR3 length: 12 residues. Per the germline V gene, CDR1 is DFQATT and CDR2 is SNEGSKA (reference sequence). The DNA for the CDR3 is TGCAGTGCTAGTGGGATTCGGAATGAGCAGTTCTTC. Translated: CSASGIRNEQFF.

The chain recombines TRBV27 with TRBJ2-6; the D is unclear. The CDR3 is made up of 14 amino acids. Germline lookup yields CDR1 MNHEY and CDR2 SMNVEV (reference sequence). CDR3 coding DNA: TGTGGGGCTATTTACATCTCTGGGGCCAACGTCCTGACTTTC. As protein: CGAIYISGANVLTF.